Listed below are T cell receptor beta chains from one sample, sequenced in a study of cytomegalovirus exposure and HLA in healthy donors. The repertoire was sequenced with immunoSEQ multiplex PCR; TCRdb's copy has only in-frame clones and lacks some. The profile covers approximately 100,000 clones, with less than 10% appearing a single time and about 5% taken by the ten largest. The sequenced material came from PBMCs. These TCRs come from a man aged 45-60 years in good health and CMV-seropositive. CDR3s include the opening cysteine and the closing phenylalanine or tryptophan. The order of the fields is V gene, J gene, D gene, clone size, CDR3 DNA, CDR3 protein. The D gene is left open where the match is weak. Part of the rows lack a size; the others show once, few, many or a class for expanded clones.

>TRBV28|TRBJ1-3|TRBD1|few
TGTGCCAGCAGTGATCCGGGACAGCACTCTGGAAACACCATATATTTT
CASSDPGQHSGNTIYF
>TRBV19|TRBJ1-2|TRBD1|NA
TGTGCCAGTAGCCCTCTCCCGGGACAGGGGATGAAGTATGGCTACACCTTC
CASSPLPGQGMKYGYTF
>TRBV6-1|TRBJ1-2|TRBD1|NA
TGTGCCAGCAGTCCTAGGCAGGGGGCACACGGCTACACCTTC
CASSPRQGAHGYTF
>TRBV9|TRBJ2-2|TRBD1|NA
TGTGCCAGCAGCGTATACAGGGGGGACACCGGGGAGCTGTTTTTT
CASSVYRGDTGELFF
>TRBV14|TRBJ2-7|NA|NA
TGTGCCAGCAGCCAAGGGGGACTCCGGACCTACGAGCAGTACTTC
CASSQGGLRTYEQYF
>TRBV18|TRBJ2-7|NA|few
TGTGCCAGCTCAAAGGAGGGCAGCTCCTACGAGCAGTACTTC
CASSKEGSSYEQYF
>TRBV7-2|TRBJ1-1|NA|NA
TGTGCCAGCAGCTTAGTTGCAGGGGACACTGAAGCTTTCTTT
CASSLVAGDTEAFF
>TRBV4-1|TRBJ2-2|TRBD2|NA
TGCGCCAGCAGCCAAGAAGTAGCGGGAGGTACCGGGGAGCTGTTTTTT
CASSQEVAGGTGELFF
>TRBV6-5|TRBJ2-3|TRBD1|NA
TGTGCCAGCAGTCGACAGGGGGTTGGGACAGATACGCAGTATTTT
CASSRQGVGTDTQYF
>TRBV11-2|TRBJ2-1|TRBD2|NA
TGTGCCAGCAGCGCGGTTGCCGGGACTAGGCACAATGAGCAGTTCTTC
CASSAVAGTRHNEQFF
>TRBV5-6|TRBJ2-3|NA|NA
TGTGCCAGCAGCCCACCCCCGCGCTTCACAGATACGCAGTATTTT
CASSPPPRFTDTQYF
>TRBV5-4|TRBJ2-2|NA|NA
TGTGCCAGCAGCGAAACAGATATCACCGGGGAGCTGTTTTTT
CASSETDITGELFF
>TRBV2|TRBJ1-4|NA|NA
TGTGCCAGCCGCGGGACGGCGAGTGAAAAACTGTTTTTT
CASRGTASEKLFF
>TRBV11-3|TRBJ2-3|TRBD1|NA
TGTGCCAGCAGCCGGGGACAGCCAGGCACAGATACGCAGTATTTT
CASSRGQPGTDTQYF
>TRBV5-1|TRBJ2-7|NA|NA
TGCGCCAGCAGCTTGGGTCATGCGGGAACCTACGAGCAGTACTTC
CASSLGHAGTYEQYF
>TRBV2|TRBJ2-1|TRBD2|NA
TGTGCCAGCAGTGACCCGGGACTAGCCAATGAGCAGTTCTTC
CASSDPGLANEQFF
>TRBV6-1|TRBJ1-5|NA|few
TGTGCCAGCAGGATAGACAGACCCAATCAGCCCCAGCATTTT
CASRIDRPNQPQHF
>TRBV5-4|TRBJ2-1|TRBD2|NA
TGTGCCAGCAGCCCCCGACTAGCGGACTACAATGAGCAGTTCTTC
CASSPRLADYNEQFF
>TRBV29-1|TRBJ2-7|NA|few
TGCAGCTCCGACAGAGGAGATCACTACGAGCAGTACTTC
CSSDRGDHYEQYF
>TRBV7-3|TRBJ2-6|NA|NA
TGTGCCAGCAGCCCAGGCCTCCTGGTGGCCAACGTCCTGACTTTC
CASSPGLLVANVLTF
>TRBV5-4|TRBJ2-7|NA|NA
TGTGCCAGCAGCTTACAGGGAGGGGAGCAGTACTTC
CASSLQGGEQYF
>TRBV30|TRBJ2-2|NA|NA
TGTGCCTGGGGAAAAGGGGGGGTCGGCACCGGGGAGCTGTTTTTT
CAWGKGGVGTGELFF
>TRBV6-5|TRBJ2-7|NA|NA
TGTGCCAGCAGTTCCGACAGCTACGAGCAGTACTTC
CASSSDSYEQYF
>TRBV5-1|TRBJ2-1|TRBD2|NA
TGCGCCAGCAGAGGTGAGACTAGCGGCCCCAATGAGCAGTTCTTC
CASRGETSGPNEQFF
>TRBV28|TRBJ2-1|NA|few
TGTGCCAGCAGTAATAGCGGATATTACAATGAGCAGTTCTTC
CASSNSGYYNEQFF
>TRBV5-5|TRBJ1-1|NA|few
TGTGCCAGCAGCTTGATATCCGGAGCTTCGACCGAAGCTTTCTTT
CASSLISGASTEAFF
>TRBV5-1|TRBJ2-7|TRBD2|once
TGCGCCAGCAGCGCGAAAATACCTAGCGGGAGTATCAACGAGCAGTACTTC
CASSAKIPSGSINEQYF
>TRBV5-1|TRBJ2-7|TRBD2|few
TGCGCCAGCAGCTTTAGCGGGAGGGCCTTTTCCGAGCAGTACTTC
CASSFSGRAFSEQYF
>TRBV5-6|TRBJ1-6|TRBD1|few
TGTGCCAGCAGCCCGGGACAGTATAATTCACCCCTCCACTTT
CASSPGQYNSPLHF
>TRBV18|TRBJ2-7|TRBD1|few
TGTGCCAGCTCTTCGGGACAGTACGGCGAGCAGTACTTC
CASSSGQYGEQYF
>TRBV9|TRBJ2-1|NA|NA
TGTGCCAGCAGCGTAGCTGGACTCAATGAGCAGTTCTTC
CASSVAGLNEQFF
>TRBV27|TRBJ1-5|NA|NA
TGTGCCAGCAGTTTGTCTTCCCGAGGAGGGGGCAATCAGCCCCAGCATTTT
CASSLSSRGGGNQPQHF
>TRBV9|TRBJ2-4|NA|few
TGTGCCAGCAGCCCCTCGACAGGTCAAAACATTCAGTACTTC
CASSPSTGQNIQYF
>TRBV19|TRBJ1-5|TRBD1|few
TGTGCCAGTAGTATAGTTTTCACCGACCCGCAGTGGACAGGGGGAGGTAGCAGCAATCAGCCCCAGCATTTT
CASSIVFTDPQWTGGGSSNQPQHF
>TRBV19|TRBJ1-2|NA|few
TGTGCCAGTAGTATTGAGGGCCTGGCGTATGGCTACACCTTC
CASSIEGLAYGYTF
>TRBV4-1|TRBJ2-7|TRBD1|NA
TGCGCCAGCAGCGCTCCGGGACAGACCTACGAGCAGTACTTC
CASSAPGQTYEQYF
>TRBV29-1|TRBJ2-2|NA|NA
TGCAGCGTCCACAGGGACACCGGGGAGCTGTTTTTT
CSVHRDTGELFF
>TRBV30|TRBJ2-7|NA|NA
TGTGCCTGGAGTGTAGGACTAAACTACGAGCAGTACTTC
CAWSVGLNYEQYF
>TRBV30|TRBJ2-1|NA|few
TGTGCCTGGGGGACTTACAACAATGAGCAGTTCTTC
CAWGTYNNEQFF
>TRBV6-6|TRBJ2-5|TRBD1|NA
TGTGCCAGCAGTCCCACAGGGGGCGGAAGAGAGACCCAGTACTTC
CASSPTGGGRETQYF
>TRBV5-1|TRBJ1-1|NA|NA
TGCGCCAGCGGCTTGGTAGGCAGGGAGGGCACTGAAGCTTTCTTT
CASGLVGREGTEAFF
>TRBV7-6|TRBJ2-7|TRBD2|few
TGTGCCAGCAGCTTAGCCAAAACTAGCGCCTCCTACGAGCAGTACTTC
CASSLAKTSASYEQYF
>TRBV29-1|TRBJ1-1|NA|NA
TGCAGCGCCCGTATAGATTCGGGGGGGGGAACTGAAGCTTTCTTT
CSARIDSGGGTEAFF
>TRBV28|TRBJ1-5|NA|NA
TGTGCCAGCAGTCTGCCCTGGGAGTATAGCAATCAGCCCCAGCATTTT
CASSLPWEYSNQPQHF
>TRBV7-2|TRBJ1-1|NA|few
TGTGCCAGCAGCTTCTGGTTACAGGGCAGGAACACTGAAGCTTTCTTT
CASSFWLQGRNTEAFF